The 24 T cell receptor beta chains presented below share a single source sample, sequenced in a study of T cell responses to AZD1222 COVID-19 vaccine. This table comes from immunoSEQ multiplex PCR, and its TCRdb copy is limited to in-frame clones, with some not included. The sample lists some 170,000 clones, about 88% occurring once. Sequenced here: peripheral blood, sampled on day 0 of AZD1222 vaccination. The receptors stem from an adult in good health.

This clone appeared a single time. This sequence joins TRBV2 and TRBJ2-7; D might be TRBD2 (7 bases). Germline V gives CDR1 SNHLY, CDR2 FYNNEI. The CDR3 contains 12 residues. The CDR3 sequence is CASSEGGGVQGV. DNA of the CDR3: TGTGCCAGCAGTGAAGGAGGGGGGGTCCAGGGCGTC.

The rearrangement links TRBV4-1 to TRBJ1-3; D is possibly TRBD1 (5 bases). This CDR3 is 14 amino acids long. The germline V and J ends were trimmed by 2 bases and 4 bases, with 9 bases remaining between them. The V gene's germline CDR1 is MGHRA and CDR2 YSYEKL. The CDR3 DNA reads as TGCGCCAGCAGCCAACCCAGGGAAGGAAACACCATATATTTT. Residues: CASSQPREGNTIYF.

The chain is built from TRBV6-6 and TRBJ1-5, with TRBD1 as a possible D gene (6 bases). Trimming shortened V by 6 bases and J by 2 bases, and 14 bases separated the two germline ends. Germline V lookup: CDR1 MNHNY, CDR2 SVGAGI (reference sequence). The CDR3 extends over 15 amino acids. CDR3: CASRTDGGGNQPQHF. The CDR3 DNA reads TGTGCCAGCAGAACCGATGGGGGCGGCAATCAGCCCCAGCATTTT.

This CDR3 reads CASSLQGGLNYGYTF. DNA of the CDR3: TGTGCCAGTAGTCTCCAGGGGGGGTTAAACTATGGCTACACCTTC. This chain joins TRBV19 and TRBJ1-2; 7 bases agree with TRBD1. This CDR3 has 15 residues. Trimming took 5 bases from V and 2 from J; bases not matched to a gene: 8. Germline values: CDR1 LNHDA, CDR2 SQIVND (reference sequence).

V gene TRBV6-2 or TRBV6-3 combines with J gene TRBJ2-2, with unresolved D. CDR3 length equals 14 residues. Looked up from germline, CDR1 is MNHEY and CDR2 is SVGEGT. V was pared by 5 bases and J by 6 bases, with 13 bases between. The CDR3 loop is CASSPTLDAGELFF. As DNA, the CDR3 is TGTGCCAGCAGTCCGACCTTAGACGCCGGGGAGCTGTTTTTT.

The rearrangement links TRBV4-1 to TRBJ2-2; 9 nucleotides agree with TRBD1. V lost 6 bases, J lost 6 bases, and 11 bases stayed unmatched. CDR1 MGHRA and CDR2 YSYEKL come from the germline V gene. This CDR3 region has 16 residues. The DNA of the CDR3 is TGCGCCAGCAGAACACCGGGACAGGGATCGGCCGGGGAGCTGTTTTTT. It codes for CASRTPGQGSAGELFF.

This chain connects TRBV6-6 to TRBJ1-1; D call uncertain. CDR1 MNHNY and CDR2 SVGAGI come from the germline V gene (reference sequence). This CDR3 region has 16 residues. Trimming left V 5 bases short and J 7 bases short, with 23 bases between. CDR3 protein: CASSPQNQPTPVEAFF. DNA of the CDR3: TGTGCCAGCAGTCCACAGAACCAACCAACCCCGGTTGAAGCTTTCTTT.

The chain carries TRBV6-5 and TRBJ1-6, with D maybe TRBD1 (5 bases). V was trimmed by 5 bases and J by 6 bases, leaving 11 bases between them. Per germline, CDR1 MNHEY and CDR2 SVGAGI. The CDR3 loop spans 14 amino acids. Here the CDR3 reads CASSQWDGNSPLHF. The CDR3 nucleotides read TGTGCCAGCAGTCAGTGGGACGGTAATTCACCCCTCCACTTT.

The chain is built from TRBV3-1 (or the pseudogene TRBV3-2) and TRBJ2-1; weak D call: TRBD2 (5 bases). Germline assignment: CDR1 LGHDT and CDR2 YNNKEL (reference sequence). The CDR3 has 15 amino acids. The germline V and J ends were trimmed by 1 base and 2 bases, with 9 bases remaining between them. CDR3 amino acids: CASSQVSGTYNEQFF. The CDR3 nucleotides read TGTGCCAGCAGCCAAGTCAGCGGCACCTACAATGAGCAGTTCTTC.

The chain couples TRBV10-3 to TRBJ1-1; D not certain. The CDR3 consists of 12 residues. V lost 3 bases and J 5 bases, leaving 7 bases between the germline ends. The germline CDR1 and CDR2 sequences are ENHRY and SYGVKD. The CDR3 region is CAISESGTEAFF. The CDR3 nucleotides are TGTGCCATCAGTGAATCGGGAACTGAAGCTTTCTTT.

The chain employs TRBV13 and TRBJ2-7; 9 nucleotides line up with TRBD2. Germline V gives CDR1 PRHDT, CDR2 FYEKMQ (reference sequence). J was trimmed by 1 base and V by 0 bases; bases with no gene match: 7. The CDR3 covers 17 residues. The CDR3 spells CASSLGPTSGHSYEQYF. In nucleotides, the CDR3 is TGTGCCAGCAGCTTAGGCCCCACTAGCGGGCATTCCTACGAGCAGTACTTC. The complete variable domain, with remaining parts taken from reference TRBV13 and TRBJ2-7, reads AAGVIQSPRHLIKEKRETATLKCYPIPRHDTVYWYQQGPGQDPQFLISFYEKMQSDKGSIPDRFSAQQFSDYHSELNMSSLELGDSALYFCASSLGPTSGHSYEQYFGPGTRLTVT.

This chain uses TRBV5-1 with TRBJ2-2, with TRBD1 matching 12 bases. V shed 4 bases and J 7 bases; nucleotides not matched to a gene: 11. The CDR3 spans 17 residues. Germline CDR1 reads SGHRS; CDR2 reads YFSETQ. In DNA form, the CDR3 reads TGCGCCAGCAGCCTACTTACGGGACAGGGGGCCGACGGGGAGCTGTTTTTT. As protein: CASSLLTGQGADGELFF.

This rearrangement joins TRBV10-3 to TRBJ1-5; D is uncertain. Germline CDR1 is ENHRY and CDR2 is SYGVKD. Trimming stripped 10 bases from V and 0 bases from J, with 10 bases between. The CDR3 sequence is 13 residues long. The DNA for the CDR3 is TGTGCCACGACGGCCTATAGCAATCAGCCCCAGCATTTT. Protein: CATTAYSNQPQHF.

V is TRBV28 and J is TRBJ1-2, with 7 bases that match TRBD1. Germline loops: CDR1 MDHEN, CDR2 SYDVKM. This CDR3 region has 14 residues. The V segment lost 6 bases and the J segment 0 bases; nucleotides outside the gene matches: 4. The CDR3 DNA is TGTGCCAGCAGCAAGGGGACAGCTAACTATGGCTACACCTTC. It translates to CASSKGTANYGYTF.

This sequence joins TRBV28 and TRBJ1-1, with 7 bases lining up with TRBD1. The CDR3 extends over 15 amino acids. Germline V gives CDR1 MDHEN, CDR2 SYDVKM. V was pared by 6 bases and J by 3 bases, with 10 bases of the junction left unmatched. The CDR3 reads CASRYSGGRDTEAFF. CDR3 coding DNA: TGTGCCAGCAGGTATTCAGGGGGTAGGGACACTGAAGCTTTCTTT.

This rearrangement joins TRBV4-1 to TRBJ1-5; D not certain. CDR1 and CDR2 from the germline V gene are MGHRA and YSYEKL. The CDR3 consists of 15 residues. With 4 bases removed from V and 0 bases from J, the gap between germline ends came to 10 bases. For the CDR3, the DNA is TGCGCCAGCAGCCTCAGCCAAATTAGCAATCAGCCCCAGCATTTT. Amino acids: CASSLSQISNQPQHF.

The chain uses TRBV12-3 or TRBV12-4 and TRBJ2-3; D unclear. This CDR3 has 12 residues. The V end lost 10 bases, the J end lost 2 bases, and 10 bases lay between the germline ends. CDR3 sequence reads: CANLGPTDTQYF. The CDR3 DNA reads TGTGCCAATCTTGGGCCCACAGATACGCAGTATTTT.

The V gene is TRBV10-2, the J gene TRBJ1-4, with D tentatively TRBD1 (6 bases). V was trimmed by 2 bases and J by 7 bases, leaving 11 bases between them. The CDR3 covers 14 residues. CDR1 WSHSY and CDR2 SAAADI come from the germline V gene. CDR3 nucleotides: TGCGCCAGCAGTGAGGCAGGGGTCGGTGAAAAACTGTTTTTT. It yields the protein CASSEAGVGEKLFF.

The V and J genes are TRBV12-3 or TRBV12-4 and TRBJ1-2, with TRBD1 identical over 7 bases. The V and J ends lost 6 bases and 5 bases, in that order; junction bases with no gene match: 6. CDR3 length equals 13 residues. CDR3 nucleotide sequence: TGTGCCAGCAGGGCCACAGGGGTATATGGCTACACCTTC. Translation: CASRATGVYGYTF.

The chain's CDR3 is CASSQALTGQGGYGYTF. In DNA, the CDR3 is TGCGCCAGCAGCCAAGCCCTGACGGGACAGGGAGGTTATGGCTACACCTTC. The chain joins TRBV4-3 to TRBJ1-2, with 9 bases identical to TRBD1. This CDR3 has 17 amino acids. The junction had 11 bases not matched to a gene; V was cut back by 1 base and J by 5 bases. The V gene's germline CDR1 is LGHNA and CDR2 YSLEER.

J is TRBJ2-1 and V is TRBV2, with unresolved D. Trimming removed 5 bases from V and 3 bases from J, with 11 bases in between. The CDR3 runs to 14 residues. Looked up from germline, CDR1 is SNHLY and CDR2 is FYNNEI. The CDR3 here is CASSPRSGYNEQFF. CDR3 coding DNA: TGTGCCAGCAGTCCACGTTCGGGCTACAATGAGCAGTTCTTC.

The chain has TRBV7-9 and TRBJ1-4; tentative D call: TRBD1 (5 bases). Germline loops: CDR1 SEHNR, CDR2 FQNEAQ (reference sequence). The V gene lost 5 bases and the J gene lost 4 bases, with 17 bases spanning the gap. This CDR3 region has 16 residues. The CDR3 coding sequence is TGTGCCAGCAGCCCCCCCCGTGGGGGGATTAATGAAAAACTGTTTTTT. It codes for CASSPPRGGINEKLFF.

The rearrangement joins TRBV7-9 to TRBJ2-1, with unresolved D. CDR1 and CDR2 from the germline V gene are SEHNR and FQNEAQ (reference sequence). This CDR3 spans 14 amino acids. The V gene lost 5 bases and the J gene lost 6 bases, with 14 bases spanning the gap. CDR3 coding DNA: TGTGCCAGCAGCCAAGGAGACTTCCCCAATGAGCAGTTCTTC. It encodes CASSQGDFPNEQFF.

The rearrangement joins TRBV7-9 to TRBJ2-6; D unresolved. Germline V gene lookup returns CDR1 SEHNR and CDR2 FQNEAQ (reference sequence). The CDR3 is 19 residues long. The ends were cut back, 1 base at V and 0 bases at J, with 16 bases in the middle. The CDR3: CASSLVLMAVSSGANVLTF. CDR3 DNA sequence: TGTGCCAGCAGCTTAGTACTTATGGCAGTCAGCTCTGGGGCCAACGTCCTGACTTTC.